This T cell receptor beta chain was sequenced in a study of T-cell memory formation after mild COVID-19. Each CDR3 protein is one row after TCRdb ran MiXCR on the 5' RACE reads. The sample gives some 13,000 distinct CDR3 sequences, approximately 12% of which show up once; approximately 53% is in the top ten. As regards this clonotype: A much more abundant neighbour one base away suggests this may be a read error.

Germline V gives CDR1 DFQATT, CDR2 SNEGSKA (reference sequence). J lost 6 bases, V lost 4 bases, and 1 base had no gene match. The CDR3 runs to 13 residues. The sample comprised PBMCs or a T cell subset sorted from them (not recorded which). The TCR comes from an adult woman who had mild COVID-19 (a few samples of this study predate the infection). Cell type and time point are not known. The rearrangement links TRBV20-1 to TRBJ1-6, with TRBD1 matching over 9 bases. This CDR3 is CSATTGGNSPLHF. CDR3 nucleotide sequence: TGCAGTGCTACGACAGGGGGTAATTCACCCCTCCACTTT.